The sequence of this TCR beta chain was determined in a study of T-cell reconstitution after alpha-beta-depleted transplantation in children. Using unique molecular identifiers, the investigators prepared the TCRbeta library. One entry per CDR3 protein results from TCRdb running MiXCR on the PCR reads. Seen here are about a million distinct CDR3 sequences, around 30% observed once, and the top ten hold approximately 30%. A note on this clonotype: The antigen is not known.

V shed 4 bases and J shed 1 base, with 19 bases lying between them. The germline V gene has CDR1 SGHRS and CDR2 YFSETQ. The CDR3 has 17 residues. Overall study findings and caveats: From surviving recipient T cells and thymic progenitors came the high day-60 TCRbeta diversity observed in some patients. Most T-cell counts and diversity one year after the transplant came from T cells that were newly produced. Roughly two months post-transplant, alpha-beta T cells reportedly originated from several hundred graft clones that had expanded.

The chain links TRBV5-1 to TRBJ2-3; D possibly corresponds to TRBD2 (6 bases). This TCR derives from a boy younger than two who had a stem cell transplant for SCID, so the T cells may come from the graft donor. The sample consisted of PBMCs, mostly from graft donor cells, taken 360 days after TCRalphabeta/CD19-depleted stem cell transplant. CDR3 sequence: CASSPTPLGGGTDTQYF. The CDR3 nucleotides are TGCGCCAGCAGCCCTACACCACTGGGGGGTGGCACAGATACGCAGTATTTT.